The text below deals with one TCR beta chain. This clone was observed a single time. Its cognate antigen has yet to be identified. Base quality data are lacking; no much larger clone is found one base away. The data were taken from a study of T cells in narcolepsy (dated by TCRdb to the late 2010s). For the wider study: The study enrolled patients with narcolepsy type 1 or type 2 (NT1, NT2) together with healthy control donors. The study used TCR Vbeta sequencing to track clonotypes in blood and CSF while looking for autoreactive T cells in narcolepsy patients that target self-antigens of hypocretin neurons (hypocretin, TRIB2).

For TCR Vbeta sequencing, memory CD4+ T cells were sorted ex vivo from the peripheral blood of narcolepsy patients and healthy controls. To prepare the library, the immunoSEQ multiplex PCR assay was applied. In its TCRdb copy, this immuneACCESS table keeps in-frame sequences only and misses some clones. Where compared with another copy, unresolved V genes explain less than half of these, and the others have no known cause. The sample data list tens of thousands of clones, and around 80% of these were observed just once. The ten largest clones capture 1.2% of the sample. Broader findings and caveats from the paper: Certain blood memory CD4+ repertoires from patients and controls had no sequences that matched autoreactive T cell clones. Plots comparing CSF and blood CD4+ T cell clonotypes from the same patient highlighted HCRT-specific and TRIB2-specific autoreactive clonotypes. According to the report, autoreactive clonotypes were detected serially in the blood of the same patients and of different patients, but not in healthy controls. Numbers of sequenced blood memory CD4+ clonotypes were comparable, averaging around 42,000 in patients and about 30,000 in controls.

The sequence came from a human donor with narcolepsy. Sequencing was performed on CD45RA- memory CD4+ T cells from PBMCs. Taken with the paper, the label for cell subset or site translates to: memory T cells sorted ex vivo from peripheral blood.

Here the CDR3 is given as CASSEAAAGGYGYTF. In nucleotides, the sequence is TGTGCCAGCAGTGAAGCTGCGGCAGGGGGATATGGCTACACCTTC. Recombination joined TRBV6-1 with TRBJ1-2, with 7 bases aligning to TRBD1. The CDR3, from cysteine to phenylalanine, totals 15 residues. Only the CDR3 region is kept as DNA, spanning 45 bases read in frame from base 1. Here V drops 0 bases and J drops 5 bases, and the junction holds 6 bases not matched to any gene. CDR1 and CDR2 are read off the germline V gene as MNHNS and SASEGT.